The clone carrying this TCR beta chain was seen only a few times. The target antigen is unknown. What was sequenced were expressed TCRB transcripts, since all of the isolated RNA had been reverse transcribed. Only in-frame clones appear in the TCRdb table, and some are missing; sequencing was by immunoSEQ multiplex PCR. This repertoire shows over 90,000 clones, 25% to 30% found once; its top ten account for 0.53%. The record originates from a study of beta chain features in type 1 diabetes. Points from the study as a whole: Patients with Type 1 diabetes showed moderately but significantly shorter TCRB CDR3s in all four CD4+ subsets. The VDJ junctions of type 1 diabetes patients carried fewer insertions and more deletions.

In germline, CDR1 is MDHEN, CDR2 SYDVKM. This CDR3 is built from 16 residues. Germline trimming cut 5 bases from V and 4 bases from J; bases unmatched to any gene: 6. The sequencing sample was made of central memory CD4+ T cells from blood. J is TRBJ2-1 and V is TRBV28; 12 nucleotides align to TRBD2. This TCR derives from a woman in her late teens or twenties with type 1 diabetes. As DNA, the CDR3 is TGTGCCAGCAGTCCCCCGACTAGCGGGAGTTACAATGAGCAGTTCTTC. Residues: CASSPPTSGSYNEQFF.